The clone carrying this T cell receptor (beta chain) showed up just a few times. Antigen unknown. These data belong to a study of CD8 T cells in ankylosing spondylitis. Notes on the study in general: Seemingly characteristic of ankylosing spondylitis blood was a TCR beta motif consisting of about 8 highly homologous variants. The clones that were linked to disease were reported to be significantly enriched in matched synovial fluid samples from ankylosing spondylitis patients.

Via MiXCR, TCRdb re-called the 5' RACE reads, giving one row per CDR3 protein. The sample lists about 540,000 distinct CDR3 sequences, roughly 13% occurring once. Material: blood, either unsorted or a sorted T cell fraction (not recorded which). This receptor was taken from a male donor with ankylosing spondylitis.

CDR3 in DNA: TGTGCCAGCAGCTCGGGCCGGCTAGCGGGAGGGCCTGGCACAGATACGCAGTATTTT. Amino acid sequence: CASSSGRLAGGPGTDTQYF. This chain links TRBV6-1 with TRBJ2-3, with TRBD2 matching 12 bases. Germline CDR1 and CDR2: MNHNS and SASEGT. The CDR3 runs to 19 residues. V was pared by 6 bases and J by 1 base, with 14 bases of the junction left unmatched.